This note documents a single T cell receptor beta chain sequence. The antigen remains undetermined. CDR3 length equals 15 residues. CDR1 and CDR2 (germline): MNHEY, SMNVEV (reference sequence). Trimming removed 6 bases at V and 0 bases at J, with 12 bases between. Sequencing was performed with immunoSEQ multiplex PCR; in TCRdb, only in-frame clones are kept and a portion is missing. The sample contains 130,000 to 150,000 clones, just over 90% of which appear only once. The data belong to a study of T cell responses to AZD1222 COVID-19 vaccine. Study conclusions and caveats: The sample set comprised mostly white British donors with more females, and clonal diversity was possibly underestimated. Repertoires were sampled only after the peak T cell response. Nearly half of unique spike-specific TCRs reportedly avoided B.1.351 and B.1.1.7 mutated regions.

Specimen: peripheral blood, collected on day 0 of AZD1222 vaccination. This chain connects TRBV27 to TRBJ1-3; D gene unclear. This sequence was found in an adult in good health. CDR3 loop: CASSYRRASGNTIYF. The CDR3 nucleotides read TGTGCCAGCAGCTACCGGCGGGCCTCTGGAAACACCATATATTTT.